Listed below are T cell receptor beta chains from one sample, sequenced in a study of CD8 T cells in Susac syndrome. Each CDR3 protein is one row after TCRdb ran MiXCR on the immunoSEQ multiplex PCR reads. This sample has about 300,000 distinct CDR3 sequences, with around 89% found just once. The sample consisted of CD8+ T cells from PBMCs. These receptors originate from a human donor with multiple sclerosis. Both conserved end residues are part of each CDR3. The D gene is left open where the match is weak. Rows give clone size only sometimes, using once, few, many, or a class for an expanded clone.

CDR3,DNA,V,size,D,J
CSAPDPESLYEQYF,TGCAGTGCTCCGGACCCTGAATCACTCTACGAGCAGTACTTC,TRBV20-1,NA,NA,TRBJ2-7
CASSFADYNEQFF,TGTGCCAGCAGTTTCGCGGACTACAATGAGCAGTTCTTC,TRBV27,NA,NA,TRBJ2-1
CATSPLGGESNEQFF,TGTGCCACCAGCCCACTGGGGGGGGAGTCGAATGAGCAGTTCTTC,TRBV3-1,NA,TRBD2,TRBJ2-1
CASSAGEDGGNEQFF,TGTGCCAGCAGTGCGGGAGAGGATGGGGGCAATGAGCAGTTCTTC,TRBV6-1,few,NA,TRBJ2-1
CASSLYAGQMEKLFF,TGTGCCAGCAGTTTATACGCGGGCCAGATGGAAAAACTGTTTTTT,TRBV27,NA,NA,TRBJ1-4
CASSLAASGGAYEQYF,TGTGCCAGCAGCTTAGCGGCTAGCGGGGGGGCCTACGAGCAGTACTTC,TRBV7-2,NA,TRBD2,TRBJ2-7
CSARPPAGLINYGYTF,TGCAGTGCTAGACCGCCGGCGGGACTCATAAACTATGGCTACACCTTC,TRBV20-1,NA,NA,TRBJ1-2
CASSLYGGLLEPQHF,TGTGCCAGCAGTTTATACGGGGGCCTTCTAGAGCCCCAGCATTTT,TRBV12-3/TRBV12-4,NA,NA,TRBJ1-5
CASSPERGYQPQHF,TGTGCCAGTAGTCCTGAGAGAGGTTATCAGCCCCAGCATTTT,TRBV19,NA,NA,TRBJ1-5
CETRQGSTNEKLFF,TGCGAGACGCGACAGGGGTCAACTAATGAAAAACTGTTTTTT,TRBV19,NA,TRBD1,TRBJ1-4
CASSSTNTGELFF,TGTGCCAGCAGTTCCACGAACACCGGGGAGCTGTTTTTT,TRBV27,NA,NA,TRBJ2-2
CASSPGQGNEQYF,TGTGCCAGTAGTCCTGGACAGGGTAACGAGCAGTACTTC,TRBV27,few,TRBD1,TRBJ2-7
CASSYPTPFRFF,TGTGCCAGCAGTTATCCGACCCCGTTCCGGTTCTTC,TRBV6-2/TRBV6-3,NA,NA,TRBJ2-1
CAWTYGGAHEQYF,TGTGCCTGGACCTACGGGGGGGCCCACGAGCAGTACTTC,TRBV30,NA,TRBD2,TRBJ2-7
CAWSPPGQGVSPLHF,TGTGCCTGGAGTCCCCCGGGACAGGGAGTTTCACCCCTCCACTTT,TRBV30,NA,TRBD1,TRBJ1-6
CSARDPGEPYEQYF,TGCAGTGCTAGAGATCCCGGGGAACCCTACGAGCAGTACTTC,TRBV20-1,NA,NA,TRBJ2-7
CASSEARGGAYNEQFF,TGTGCCAGCAGTGAAGCGCGCGGGGGGGCCTACAATGAGCAGTTCTTC,TRBV6-1,NA,TRBD2,TRBJ2-1
CSVEGDRDYGYTF,TGCAGCGTTGAGGGGGACAGGGACTATGGCTACACCTTC,TRBV29-1,once,TRBD1,TRBJ1-2
CASSETDTRSTEAFF,TGTGCCAGCAGTGAGACAGACACGCGGAGCACTGAAGCTTTCTTT,TRBV6-1,NA,NA,TRBJ1-1
CASSPRQALGEKLFF,TGCGCCAGCAGCCCAAGACAGGCTCTGGGTGAAAAACTGTTTTTT,TRBV4-1,NA,NA,TRBJ1-4
CASFSGNNPNNEQFF,TGTGCCAGCTTCAGCGGGAATAACCCTAACAATGAGCAGTTCTTC,TRBV7-6,NA,TRBD2,TRBJ2-1
CSARGPYNEQFF,TGCAGTGCTAGAGGACCCTACAATGAGCAGTTCTTC,TRBV20-1,NA,NA,TRBJ2-1